This passage covers 26 T cell receptor delta chains from one sample sequenced in a study of Vδ1+ human thymocytes. These receptors' antigens are unknown. RNA was extracted from the cells and then reverse transcribed. Pooled V-gene forward primers with one constant-region reverse primer generated the CDR3 amplicons by multiplex PCR. TCRdb re-analyzed the multiplex PCR reads via CATT. Among 24,000 or so delta-chain clones listed, about 29% were seen once. General observations from the study: In the thymus, TRG and TRD repertoires looked highly polyclonal with Gaussian CDR3 lengths.

The sample comprised Vdelta1+ gamma-delta thymocytes from the thymus. Subset: FACS-sorted CD3+ TCRalphabeta- TCRVdelta1+ TCRVdelta2- thymocytes. These receptors came from a boy less than two years old who had congenital heart surgery.

A word on this clone: A much larger clonotype is one base distant, so this may be a read error. Other nucleotide sequences from this sample produce the same CDR3. The V and J genes are TRDV1 and TRDJ1; 8 bases fit TRDD3. The V segment lost 3 bases and the J segment 0 bases; nucleotides outside the gene matches: 30. The CDR3 runs to 24 residues. CDR1 is TSWWSYY and CDR2 is QGS in the germline V gene. The CDR3 nucleotides are TGTGCTCTTGGGGAGCGCTCAACTAGGTTCGTGAACCTGGGGGACACGAGGTACACCGATAAACTCATCTTT. Its protein is CALGERSTRFVNLGDTRYTDKLIF.

This clone was counted a few times. This chain connects TRDV1 to TRDJ1; 12 nucleotides match TRDD3. Germline assignment: CDR1 TSWWSYY and CDR2 QGS. This CDR3 spans 23 amino acids. V was pared by 0 bases and J by 0 bases, with 20 bases of the junction left unmatched. CDR3 DNA sequence: TGTGCTCTTGGGGAACTACAGCCGGCTGGGGGATACGTCGGTCCCACGTACACCGATAAACTCATCTTT. This encodes CALGELQPAGGYVGPTYTDKLIF.

Many counts were recorded for this clone. This rearrangement joins TRDV1 to TRDJ1; D possibly corresponds to TRDD3 (5 bases). The CDR3 is 20 residues long. Germline values: CDR1 TSWWSYY, CDR2 QGS. V lost 3 bases and J lost 2, with 28 bases in between. In nucleotides, the CDR3 is TGTGCTCTTGGGGACGGCACCCCGTTGGGTGGGATCTATACGACCGATAAACTCATCTTT. Translation gives CALGDGTPLGGIYTTDKLIF.

The chain employs TRDV1 and TRDJ1; TRDD2 might be the D (6 bases). Deletions cut 5 bases from V and 5 bases from J, with 33 bases between. The CDR3 spans 20 residues. CDR1 and CDR2 from the germline V gene are TSWWSYY and QGS. CDR3 residues: CALGTSPIPKSISPPDKLIF. The CDR3, as DNA: TGTGCTCTTGGGACATCTCCCATTCCTAAATCGATATCACCCCCGGATAAACTCATCTTT.

The chain recombines TRDV1 with TRDJ1; D gene unclear. This CDR3 is 17 amino acids long. The V end lost 4 bases, the J end lost 0 bases, and 18 bases lay between the germline ends. CDR1 TSWWSYY and CDR2 QGS come from the germline V gene. CDR3 amino acids: CALGAHIPAVDTDKLIF. In DNA, the CDR3 is TGTGCTCTTGGGGCCCATATTCCCGCCGTAGACACCGATAAACTCATCTTT.

In this sample, this clone turned up a few times. The rearrangement uses TRDV1 and TRDJ1; 8 nucleotides align to TRDD3. CDR1 is TSWWSYY and CDR2 is QGS in the germline V gene. V dropped 0 bases and J dropped 0; count of bases not matched to a gene: 24. The CDR3 has 23 residues. The CDR3 DNA sequence: TGTGCTCTTGGGGAACTGATCCTCCCCGGTGTGGTACTGGGGGTCACCTACACCGATAAACTCATCTTT. The encoded protein is CALGELILPGVVLGVTYTDKLIF.

This rearrangement joins TRDV1 to TRDJ1; 11 positions agree with TRDD3. The CDR3 runs 26 residues. The V and J ends lost 3 bases and 3 bases, in that order; junction bases with no gene match: 36. The V gene's germline CDR1 is TSWWSYY and CDR2 QGS. This CDR3 is CALGELLPIPPTTWGILNLYADKLIF. DNA of the CDR3: TGTGCTCTTGGGGAGCTGCTTCCGATACCTCCTACGACCTGGGGGATACTTAATCTGTACGCCGATAAACTCATCTTT.

The chain combines TRAV29/DV5 with TRDJ1; D gene ambiguous. With 0 bases removed from V and 7 bases from J, the gap between germline ends came to 31 bases. This CDR3 comprises 19 residues. Germline assignment: CDR1 NSMFDY and CDR2 ISSIKDK. CDR3 in DNA: TGTGCAGCAAGCGTCAGGGTGAACCCAGGGTACATGAGTAGAGTTAAACTCATCTTT. Residues: CAASVRVNPGYMSRVKLIF.

The chain employs TRDV1 and TRDJ1; D possibly corresponds to TRDD3 (5 bases). V lost 1 base to trimming and J lost 8 bases, with 17 bases between them. Germline CDR1 and CDR2: TSWWSYY and QGS. This CDR3 is 15 amino acids long. In DNA form, the CDR3 reads TGTGCTCTTGGGGAACCCGCCGGGAATACGGGGAAACTCATCTTT. The encoded protein is CALGEPAGNTGKLIF.

This chain joins TRDV1 and TRDJ1; 9 bases map to TRDD3. The germline CDR1 and CDR2 sequences are TSWWSYY and QGS. This CDR3 is built from 22 residues. The V gene end was trimmed by 0 bases and the J gene end by 0 bases; junction bases not matched to a gene: 20. The CDR3 is CALGELGPTGGYRKAYTDKLIF. The CDR3 DNA reads TGTGCTCTTGGGGAACTTGGGCCTACAGGGGGATACAGGAAGGCGTACACCGATAAACTCATCTTT.

This clone was detected many times. This chain connects TRDV1 to TRDJ1; TRDD2 is a possible D gene (6 bases). Trimming stripped 2 bases from V and 0 bases from J, with 13 bases between. This CDR3 is 16 amino acids long. The germline CDR1 and CDR2 sequences are TSWWSYY and QGS. The CDR3 DNA is TGTGCTCTTGGGGAAGTTCCTAGACGGTACACCGATAAACTCATCTTT. Amino acid sequence: CALGEVPRRYTDKLIF.

The rearrangement links TRDV1 to TRDJ1; D might be TRDD2 (5 bases). Germline CDR1 is TSWWSYY and CDR2 is QGS. V was shortened by 2 bases and J by 0 bases, with 25 bases between the two germline ends. The CDR3 totals 20 residues. CDR3 loop: CALGEGLCLRCTRDTDKLIF. CDR3 nucleotides: TGTGCTCTTGGGGAAGGTCTTTGCCTACGATGTACACGCGACACCGATAAACTCATCTTT.

This clone has just a few counts. J is TRDJ1 and V is TRDV1; TRDD3 aligns across 8 bases. Germline V CDR1 and CDR2: TSWWSYY, QGS. V lost 0 bases and J lost 0; bases outside the gene matches: 12. The CDR3 runs to 19 residues. CDR3 DNA: TGTGCTCTTGGGGAACTGGTAGTACTGGGGGCCTCGTACACCGATAAACTCATCTTT. This codes for CALGELVVLGASYTDKLIF.

This clone occurred a few times. The chain employs TRDV1 and TRDJ1, with TRDD2 matching over 9 bases. This CDR3 contains 22 residues. V lost 0 bases, J lost 5 bases, and 25 bases stayed unmatched. The germline gives CDR1 TSWWSYY, CDR2 QGS. The CDR3 bases are TGTGCTCTTGGGGAACTCTCTCCCCTTCCTACATGTTCACCACCTGAGAGGGATAAACTCATCTTT. Residues: CALGELSPLPTCSPPERDKLIF.

This clone was seen a handful of times. Other DNA sequences in the same sample also yield this CDR3. V and J are TRDV1 and TRDJ1; the D gene is possibly TRDD3 (5 bases). V was pared by 1 base and J by 0 bases, with 27 bases between. Germline CDR1 reads TSWWSYY; CDR2 reads QGS. The CDR3 loop spans 21 amino acids. CDR3 sequence reads: CALGEPVWPTQYARHTDKLIF. The CDR3 nucleotides are TGTGCTCTTGGGGAACCAGTTTGGCCCACCCAATACGCGCGGCACACCGATAAACTCATCTTT.

About this clone itself: A much larger clone lies a single base off, so this may be a read error. The rearrangement uses TRDV1 and TRDJ1, with TRDD2 as a possible D gene (7 bases). The CDR3 sequence is 17 residues long. Germline V gene sequence: CDR1 TSWWSYY, CDR2 QGS. The CDR3 bases are TGTGCTGTTGGGGGCCCGTTCCTACGTTGGTACACCGATAAACTCATCTTT. This codes for CAVGGPFLRWYTDKLIF.

The V and J genes are TRDV1 and TRDJ1, with 8 bases aligning to TRDD3. Germline CDR1 and CDR2: TSWWSYY and QGS. CDR3 length: 18 amino acids. Unmatched junction bases numbered 14, after V lost 5 bases and J lost 0 bases. CDR3 DNA sequence: TGTGCTCTTGGGAACTGGGGGGGGGCTCCCATATACACCGATAAACTCATCTTT. It translates to CALGNWGGAPIYTDKLIF.

This clone was detected a few times. J is TRDJ1 and V is TRDV1; 8 bases are shared with TRDD3. V was pared by 1 base and J by 0 bases, with 25 bases of the junction left unmatched. Germline loops: CDR1 TSWWSYY, CDR2 QGS. CDR3 length equals 23 residues. The CDR3 bases are TGTGCTCTTGGGGAACCAAATACACGGGGATACACCCCCGGAGGGGACCACACCGATAAACTCATCTTT. Encoded protein: CALGEPNTRGYTPGGDHTDKLIF.

Of note for this clone: With a much larger clone just one base away, this may be a read error. Distinct nucleotide sequences in the sample also encode this CDR3. V is TRDV1 and J is TRDJ1; D not resolved. The CDR3 runs to 18 residues. Trimming took off 0 bases at V and 1 base at J, with 18 bases between the two ends. The germline V gene encodes CDR1 TSWWSYY and CDR2 QGS. CDR3 bases: TGTGCTCTTGGGGAACTCTGCCCCGCCGGGAGCCTCACCGATAAACTCATCTTT. Amino acid sequence: CALGELCPAGSLTDKLIF.

This clone showed up just a few times. A much larger clone lies a single base off, so this may be a read error. Different DNA sequences within this sample yield the same CDR3. The rearrangement links TRDV2 to TRDJ2; TRDD3 matches 8 bases. The CDR3 length is 16 residues. Germline CDR1 reads GEAIGNYY; CDR2 reads EKD. The CDR3 reads CACDRGYTVLTAQLFF. The DNA for the CDR3 is TGTGCTTGTGACCGGGGATACACCGTGTTGACAGCACAACTCTTCTTT.

About this clone itself: A read error may be the cause here, since a much bigger clone is one base away. The chain uses TRDV2 and TRDJ1; unclear D gene. In germline, CDR1 is GEAIGNYY, CDR2 EKD. The CDR3 consists of 14 residues. CDR3 DNA: TGTGCCTGTGCCACCGTAGGGGACACCGATAAACTCATCTTT. Residues: CACATVGDTDKLIF.

This clone was seen a few times. V usage is TRDV1 and J usage is TRDJ1, with D possibly matching TRDD3 (6 bases). CDR3 size: 20 residues. V was clipped by 5 bases and J by 1 base, with 29 bases between them. Germline CDR1 and CDR2: TSWWSYY and QGS. The CDR3, as DNA: TGTGCTCTTGGGACGTTCGTCACGGTGGGGGCCTACTCCGGCACCGATAAACTCATCTTT. It yields the protein CALGTFVTVGAYSGTDKLIF.

This clone was found a few times. The same CDR3 arises from other DNA sequences in this sample as well. The genes are TRDV1 and TRDJ1, with 10 positions matching TRDD3. CDR3 length: 19 residues. J lost 5 bases, V lost 4 bases, and 19 bases had no gene match. The germline V gene has CDR1 TSWWSYY and CDR2 QGS. This CDR3 reads CALGGPNFQYWGMADKLIF. CDR3 nucleotide sequence: TGTGCTCTTGGGGGACCAAATTTTCAGTACTGGGGGATGGCGGATAAACTCATCTTT.

A remark on this clone: Other DNA sequences in this specimen translate into the identical CDR3. J is TRDJ1 and V is TRDV1; possible D gene TRDD2, 8 bases. This CDR3 has 21 residues. V was clipped by 0 bases and J by 0 bases, with 26 bases between them. Germline CDR1 and CDR2: TSWWSYY and QGS. CDR3 sequence reads: CALGELSSYPTGVRYTDKLIF. In DNA, the CDR3 is TGTGCTCTTGGGGAACTCTCTTCCTACCCGACTGGGGTTAGGTACACCGATAAACTCATCTTT.

To note about this clone: Other DNA sequences in the same sample also yield this CDR3. The chain recombines TRDV1 with TRDJ1, with 9 bases aligning to TRDD3. Germline loops: CDR1 TSWWSYY, CDR2 QGS. The CDR3 has 19 residues. Trimming removed 3 bases from V and 0 bases from J; junction bases left unmatched: 14. CDR3: CALGDIIGGYTPYTDKLIF. CDR3 bases: TGTGCTCTTGGGGACATAATCGGGGGATACACCCCGTACACCGATAAACTCATCTTT.

This clone was seen only once. V gene TRDV1 combines with J gene TRDJ1, with TRDD3 matching over 11 bases. CDR1 is TSWWSYY, CDR2 QGS, per germline. The CDR3 consists of 19 residues. V shed 1 base, J shed 0 bases, and the junction held 10 bases outside the gene matches. CDR3 DNA: TGTGCTCTTGGGGAACGATTGGTCCTGGGGGATACCTACACCGATAAACTCATCTTT. It translates to CALGERLVLGDTYTDKLIF.